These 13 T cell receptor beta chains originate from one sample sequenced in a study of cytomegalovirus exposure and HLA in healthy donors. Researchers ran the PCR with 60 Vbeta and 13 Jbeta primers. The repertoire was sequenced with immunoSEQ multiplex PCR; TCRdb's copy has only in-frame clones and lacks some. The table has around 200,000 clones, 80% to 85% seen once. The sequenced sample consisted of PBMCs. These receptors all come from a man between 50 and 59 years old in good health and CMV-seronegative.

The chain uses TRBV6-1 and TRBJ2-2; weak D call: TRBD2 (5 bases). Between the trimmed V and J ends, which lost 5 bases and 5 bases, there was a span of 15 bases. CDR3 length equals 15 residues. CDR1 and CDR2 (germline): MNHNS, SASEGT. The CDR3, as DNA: TGTGCCAGCAGTTCTGACGGGGATTTAACCGGGGAGCTGTTTTTT. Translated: CASSSDGDLTGELFF.

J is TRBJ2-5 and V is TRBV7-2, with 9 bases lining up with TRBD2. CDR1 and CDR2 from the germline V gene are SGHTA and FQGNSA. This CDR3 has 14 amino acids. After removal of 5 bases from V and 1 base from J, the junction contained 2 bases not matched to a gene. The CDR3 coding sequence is TGTGCCAGCAGCCCTAGCGGGGTCCAAGAGACCCAGTACTTC. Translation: CASSPSGVQETQYF.

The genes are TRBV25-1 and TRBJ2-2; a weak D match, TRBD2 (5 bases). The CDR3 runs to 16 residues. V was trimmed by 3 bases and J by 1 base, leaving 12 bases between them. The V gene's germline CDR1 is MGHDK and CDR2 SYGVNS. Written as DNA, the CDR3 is TGTGCCAGCAGTGATGCTCAGCGGATGAACACCGGGGAGCTGTTTTTT. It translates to CASSDAQRMNTGELFF.

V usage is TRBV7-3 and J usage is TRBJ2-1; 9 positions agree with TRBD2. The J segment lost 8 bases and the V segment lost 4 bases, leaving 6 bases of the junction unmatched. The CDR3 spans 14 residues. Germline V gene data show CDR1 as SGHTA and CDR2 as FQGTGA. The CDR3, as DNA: TGTGCCAGCAGCTCGGGGCTAGCGGGACATGAGCAGTTCTTC. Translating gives CASSSGLAGHEQFF.

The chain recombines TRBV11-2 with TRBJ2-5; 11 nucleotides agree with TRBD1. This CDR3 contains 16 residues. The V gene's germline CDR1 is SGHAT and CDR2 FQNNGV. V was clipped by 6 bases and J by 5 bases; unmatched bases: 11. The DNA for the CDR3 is TGTGCCAGCAGTCGCCGGGACAGGGGGATCGACGAGACCCAGTACTTC. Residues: CASSRRDRGIDETQYF.

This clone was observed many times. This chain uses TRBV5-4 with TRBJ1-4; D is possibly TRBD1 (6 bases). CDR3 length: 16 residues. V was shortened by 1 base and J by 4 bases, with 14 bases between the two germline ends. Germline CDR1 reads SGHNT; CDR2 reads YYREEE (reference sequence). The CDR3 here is CASSLWGQALNEKLFF. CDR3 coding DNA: TGTGCCAGCAGCTTGTGGGGGCAGGCACTTAATGAAAAACTGTTTTTT.

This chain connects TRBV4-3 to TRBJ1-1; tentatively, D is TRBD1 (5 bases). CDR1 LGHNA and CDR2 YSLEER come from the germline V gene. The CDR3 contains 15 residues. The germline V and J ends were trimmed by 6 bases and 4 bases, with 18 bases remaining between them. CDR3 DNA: TGCGCCAGCAGTACGGTGGAGGGGAGGACCACTGAAGCTTTCTTT. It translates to CASSTVEGRTTEAFF.

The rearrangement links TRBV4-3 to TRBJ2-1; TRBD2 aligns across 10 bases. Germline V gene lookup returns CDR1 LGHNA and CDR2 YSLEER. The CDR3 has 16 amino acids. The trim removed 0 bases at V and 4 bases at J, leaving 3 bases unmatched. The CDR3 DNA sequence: TGCGCCAGCAGCCAAGAGCGAGCGGGGGGGTACAATGAGCAGTTCTTC. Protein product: CASSQERAGGYNEQFF.

For the CDR3, the DNA is TGCGCCAGCAGCTTGGCAGAGAAGGGGGACGAGCAGTACTTC. Residues: CASSLAEKGDEQYF. The chain has TRBV5-1 and TRBJ2-5; TRBD1 might be the D (6 bases). The closer fit of TRBJ2-7 to the DNA end suggests the J call may be wrong. Germline CDR1 reads SGHRS; CDR2 reads YFSETQ. This CDR3 region has 14 residues.

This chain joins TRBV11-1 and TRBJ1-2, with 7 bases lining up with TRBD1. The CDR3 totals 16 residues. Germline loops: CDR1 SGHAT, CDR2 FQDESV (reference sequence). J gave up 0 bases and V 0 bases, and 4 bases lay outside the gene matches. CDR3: CASSLAGTASNYGYTF. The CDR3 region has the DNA TGTGCCAGCAGCTTAGCGGGGACAGCCTCTAACTATGGCTACACCTTC.

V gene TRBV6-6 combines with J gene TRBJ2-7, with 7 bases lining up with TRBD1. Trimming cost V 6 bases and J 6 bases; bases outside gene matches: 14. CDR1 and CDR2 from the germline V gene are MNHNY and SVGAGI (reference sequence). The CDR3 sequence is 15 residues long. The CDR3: CASSPRQGASPEQYF. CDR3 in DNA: TGTGCCAGCAGCCCCCGACAGGGTGCCAGCCCCGAGCAGTACTTC.

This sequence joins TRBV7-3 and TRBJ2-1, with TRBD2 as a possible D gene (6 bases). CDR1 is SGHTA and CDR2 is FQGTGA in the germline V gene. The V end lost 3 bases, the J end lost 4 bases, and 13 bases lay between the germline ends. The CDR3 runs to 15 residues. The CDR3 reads CASSLDGSRYNEQFF. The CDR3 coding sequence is TGTGCCAGCAGCTTGGACGGGAGCAGGTACAATGAGCAGTTCTTC.

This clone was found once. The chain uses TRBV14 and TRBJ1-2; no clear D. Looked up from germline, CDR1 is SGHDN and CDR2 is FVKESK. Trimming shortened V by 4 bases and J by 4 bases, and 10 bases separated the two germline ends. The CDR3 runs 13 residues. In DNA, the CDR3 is TGTGCCAGCAGCCTTGGGCAGCTCTATGGCTACACCTTC. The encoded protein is CASSLGQLYGYTF.